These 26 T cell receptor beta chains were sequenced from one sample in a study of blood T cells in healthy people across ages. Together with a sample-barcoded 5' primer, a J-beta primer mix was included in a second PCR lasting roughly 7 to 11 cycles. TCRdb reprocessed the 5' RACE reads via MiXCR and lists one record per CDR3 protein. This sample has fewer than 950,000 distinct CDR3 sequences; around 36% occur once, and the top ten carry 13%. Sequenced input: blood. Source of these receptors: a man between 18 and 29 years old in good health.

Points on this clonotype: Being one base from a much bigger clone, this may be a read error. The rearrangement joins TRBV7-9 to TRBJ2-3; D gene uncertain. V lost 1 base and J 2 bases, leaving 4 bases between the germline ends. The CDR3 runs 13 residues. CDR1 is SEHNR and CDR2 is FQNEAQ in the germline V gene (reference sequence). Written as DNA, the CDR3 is TGTGCCAGCAGCTTAGTAGACACAGATACGCAGTATTTT. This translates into CASSLVDTDTQYF.

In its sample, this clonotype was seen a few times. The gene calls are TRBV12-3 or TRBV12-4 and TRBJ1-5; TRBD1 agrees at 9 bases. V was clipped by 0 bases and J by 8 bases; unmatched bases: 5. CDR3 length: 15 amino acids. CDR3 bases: TGTGCCAGCAGTTTAGCTTCCGGGACAGGGAAGCCCCAGCATTTT. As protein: CASSLASGTGKPQHF.

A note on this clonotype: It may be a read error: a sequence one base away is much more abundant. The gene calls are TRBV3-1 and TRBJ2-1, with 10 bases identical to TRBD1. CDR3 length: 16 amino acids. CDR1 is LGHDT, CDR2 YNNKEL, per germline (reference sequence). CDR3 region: CATSRGTGAIVHEQFF. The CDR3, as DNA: TGTGCCACCAGCCGAGGGACAGGGGCTATTGTACATGAGCAGTTCTTC.

The chain's CDR3 is CASSQMTRLGTDGRTTDTQYF. CDR3 sequence (DNA): TGTGCCAGCAGCCAAATGACCCGACTCGGGACGGACGGCAGGACCACAGATACGCAGTATTTT. The chain combines TRBV14 with TRBJ2-3; the D call may be TRBD1 or TRBD2 (5 bases each). CDR1 is SGHDN and CDR2 is FVKESK in the germline V gene. There are 21 residues in the CDR3. The V end was cut by 2 bases, the J end by 2 bases, with 29 bases between. Full variable domain (remainder filled in from reference TRBV14 and TRBJ2-3): EAGVTQFPSHSVIEKGQTVTLRCDPISGHDNLYWYRRVMGKEIKFLLHFVKESKQDESGMPNNRFLAERTGGTYSTLKVQPAELEDSGVYFCASSQMTRLGTDGRTTDTQYFGPGTRLTVL.

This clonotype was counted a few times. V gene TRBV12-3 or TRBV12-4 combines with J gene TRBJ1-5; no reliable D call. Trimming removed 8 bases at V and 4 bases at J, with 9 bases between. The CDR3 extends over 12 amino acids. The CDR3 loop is CASSNGNQPQHF. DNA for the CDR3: TGTGCCAGCTCGAATGGAAATCAGCCCCAGCATTTT.

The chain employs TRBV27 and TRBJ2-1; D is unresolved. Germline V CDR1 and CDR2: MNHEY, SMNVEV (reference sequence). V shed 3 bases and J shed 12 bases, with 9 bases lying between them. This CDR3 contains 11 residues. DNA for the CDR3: TGTGCCAGCAGTTTCGACTGGGGGCAGTTCTTC. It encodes CASSFDWGQFF.

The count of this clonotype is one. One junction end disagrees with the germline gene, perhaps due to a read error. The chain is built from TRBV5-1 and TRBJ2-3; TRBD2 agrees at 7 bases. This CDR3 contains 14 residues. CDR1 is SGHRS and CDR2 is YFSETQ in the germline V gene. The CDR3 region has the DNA TGCGCCAGCAGCGGGACTATTAACACAGATACGCGGTATTTT. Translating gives CASSGTINTDTRYF.

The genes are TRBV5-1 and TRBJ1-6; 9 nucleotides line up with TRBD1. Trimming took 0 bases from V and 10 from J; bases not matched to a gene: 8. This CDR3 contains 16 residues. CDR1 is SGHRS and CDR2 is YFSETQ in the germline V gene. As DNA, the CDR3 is TGCGCCAGCAGCTTGGTAGTGGGACAGGGTGGATCACCCCTCCACTTT. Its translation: CASSLVVGQGGSPLHF. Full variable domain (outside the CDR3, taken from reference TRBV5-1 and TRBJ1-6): KAGVTQTPRYLIKTRGQQVTLSCSPISGHRSVSWYQQTPGQGLQFLFEYFSETQRNKGNFPGRFSGRQFSNSRSEMNVSTLELGDSALYLCASSLVVGQGGSPLHFGNGTRLTVT.

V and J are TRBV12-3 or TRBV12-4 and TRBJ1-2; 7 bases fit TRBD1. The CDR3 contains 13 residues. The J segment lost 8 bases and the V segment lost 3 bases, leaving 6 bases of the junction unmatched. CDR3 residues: CASSFEGAGGYTF. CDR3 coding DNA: TGTGCCAGCAGTTTTGAGGGGGCTGGGGGCTACACCTTC.

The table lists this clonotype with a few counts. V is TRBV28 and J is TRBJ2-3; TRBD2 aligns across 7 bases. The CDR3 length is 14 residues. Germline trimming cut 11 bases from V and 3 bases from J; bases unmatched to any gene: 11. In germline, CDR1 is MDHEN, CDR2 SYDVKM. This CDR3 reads CASRYGGITDTQYF. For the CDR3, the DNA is TGTGCCTCACGATACGGGGGGATAACAGATACGCAGTATTTT.

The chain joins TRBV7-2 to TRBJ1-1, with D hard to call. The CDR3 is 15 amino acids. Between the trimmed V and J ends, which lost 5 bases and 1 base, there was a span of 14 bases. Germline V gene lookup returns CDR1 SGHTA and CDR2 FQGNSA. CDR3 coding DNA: TGTGCCAGCAGCCCCCAGGTCGGGGAGAACACTGAAGCTTTCTTT. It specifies CASSPQVGENTEAFF. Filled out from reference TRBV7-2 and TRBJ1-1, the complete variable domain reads GAGVSQSPSNKVTEKGKDVELRCDPISGHTALYWYRQSLGQGLEFLIYFQGNSAPDKSGLPSDRFSAERTGGSVSTLTIQRTQQEDSAVYLCASSPQVGENTEAFFGQGTRLTVV.

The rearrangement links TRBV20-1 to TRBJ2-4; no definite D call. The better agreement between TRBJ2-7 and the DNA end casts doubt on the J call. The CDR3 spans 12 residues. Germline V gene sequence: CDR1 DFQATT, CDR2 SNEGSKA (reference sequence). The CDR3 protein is CSAGPTVSEQYF. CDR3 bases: TGCAGTGCAGGCCCCACGGTGAGCGAGCAGTACTTC.

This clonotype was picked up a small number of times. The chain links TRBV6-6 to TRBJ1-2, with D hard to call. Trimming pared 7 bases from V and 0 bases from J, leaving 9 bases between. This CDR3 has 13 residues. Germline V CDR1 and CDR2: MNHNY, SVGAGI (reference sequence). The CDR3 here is CASTMTTNYGYTF. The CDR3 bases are TGTGCCAGCACTATGACAACTAACTATGGCTACACCTTC.

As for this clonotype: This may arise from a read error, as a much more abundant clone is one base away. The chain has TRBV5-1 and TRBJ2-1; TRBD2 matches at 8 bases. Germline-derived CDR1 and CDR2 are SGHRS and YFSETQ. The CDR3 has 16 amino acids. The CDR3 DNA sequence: TGCGCCAGCAGCCCGCAACTAGCGGACTCCTACAATGGGCAGTTCTTC. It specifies CASSPQLADSYNGQFF. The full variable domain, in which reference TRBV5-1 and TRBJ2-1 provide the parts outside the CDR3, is KAGVTQTPRYLIKTRGQQVTLSCSPISGHRSVSWYQQTPGQGLQFLFEYFSETQRNKGNFPGRFSGRQFSNSRSEMNVSTLELGDSALYLCASSPQLADSYNGQFFGPGTRLTVL.

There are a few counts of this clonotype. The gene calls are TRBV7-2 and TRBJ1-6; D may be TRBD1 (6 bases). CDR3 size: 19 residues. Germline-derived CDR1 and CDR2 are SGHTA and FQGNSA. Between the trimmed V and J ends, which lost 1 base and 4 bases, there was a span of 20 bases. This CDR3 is CASSLGGGGARAYNSPLHF. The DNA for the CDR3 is TGTGCCAGCAGCTTAGGAGGGGGGGGAGCCAGGGCTTATAATTCACCCCTCCACTTT.

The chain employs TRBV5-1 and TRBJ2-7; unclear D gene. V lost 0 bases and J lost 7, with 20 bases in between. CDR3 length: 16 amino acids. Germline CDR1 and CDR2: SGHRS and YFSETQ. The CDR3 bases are TGCGCCAGCAGCTTGGCCGCTGGGTATAGGTACAATGAGCAGTACTTC. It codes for CASSLAAGYRYNEQYF.

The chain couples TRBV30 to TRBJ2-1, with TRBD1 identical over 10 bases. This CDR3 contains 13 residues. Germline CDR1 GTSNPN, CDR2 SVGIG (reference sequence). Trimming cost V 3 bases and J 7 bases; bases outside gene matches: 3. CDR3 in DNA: TGTGCCTGGAGGGACAGGGGGTCTAATGAGCAGTTCTTC. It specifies CAWRDRGSNEQFF.

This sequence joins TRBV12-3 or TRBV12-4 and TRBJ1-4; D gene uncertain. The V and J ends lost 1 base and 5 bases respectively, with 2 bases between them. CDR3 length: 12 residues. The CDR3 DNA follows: TGTGCCAGCAGTTTAGACAATGAAAAACTGTTTTTT. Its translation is CASSLDNEKLFF.

The CDR3 DNA reads TGTGCCAGCAGTGTGGAAGCGGGGTACAATGAGCAGTTCTTC. It codes for CASSVEAGYNEQFF. This chain joins TRBV2 and TRBJ2-1; TRBD2 agrees at 7 bases. The CDR3 is 14 residues long. With 4 bases clipped from V and 4 bases from J, the junction kept 4 bases outside the gene matches. Germline CDR1 and CDR2: SNHLY and FYNNEI.

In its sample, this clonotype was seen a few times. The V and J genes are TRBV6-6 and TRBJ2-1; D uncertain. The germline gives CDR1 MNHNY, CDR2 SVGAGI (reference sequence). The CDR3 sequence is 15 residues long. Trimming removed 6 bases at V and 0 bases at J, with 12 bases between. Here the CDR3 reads CASRADGSSYNEQFF. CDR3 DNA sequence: TGTGCCAGCAGGGCGGACGGAAGCTCCTACAATGAGCAGTTCTTC.

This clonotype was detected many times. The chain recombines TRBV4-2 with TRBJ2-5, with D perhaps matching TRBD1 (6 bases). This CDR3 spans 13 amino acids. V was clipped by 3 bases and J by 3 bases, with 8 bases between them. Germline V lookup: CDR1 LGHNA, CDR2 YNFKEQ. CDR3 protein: CASSQDSEETQYF. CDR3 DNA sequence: TGTGCCAGCAGCCAGGACAGCGAAGAGACCCAGTACTTC.

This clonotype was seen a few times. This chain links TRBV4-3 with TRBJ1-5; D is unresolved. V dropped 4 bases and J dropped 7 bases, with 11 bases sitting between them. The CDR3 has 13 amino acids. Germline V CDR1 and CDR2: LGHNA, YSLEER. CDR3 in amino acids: CASSPGAYQPQHF. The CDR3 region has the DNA TGCGCCAGCAGCCCAGGAGCCTACCAGCCCCAGCATTTT.

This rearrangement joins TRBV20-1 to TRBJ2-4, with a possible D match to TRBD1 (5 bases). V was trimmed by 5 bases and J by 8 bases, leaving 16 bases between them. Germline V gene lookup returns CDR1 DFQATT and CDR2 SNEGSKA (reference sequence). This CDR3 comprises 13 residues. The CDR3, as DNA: TGCAGTGCTCCACAGACAGCGTCGGACATTCAGTACTTC. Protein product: CSAPQTASDIQYF.

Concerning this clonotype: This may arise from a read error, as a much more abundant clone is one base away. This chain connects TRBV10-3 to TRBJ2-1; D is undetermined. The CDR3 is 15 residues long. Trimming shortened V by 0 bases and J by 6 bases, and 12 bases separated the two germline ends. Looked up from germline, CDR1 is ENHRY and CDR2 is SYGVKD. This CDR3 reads CAISESKEYGNEQFF. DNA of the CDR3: TGTGCCATCAGTGAGTCCAAAGAGTATGGCAATGAGCAGTTCTTC.

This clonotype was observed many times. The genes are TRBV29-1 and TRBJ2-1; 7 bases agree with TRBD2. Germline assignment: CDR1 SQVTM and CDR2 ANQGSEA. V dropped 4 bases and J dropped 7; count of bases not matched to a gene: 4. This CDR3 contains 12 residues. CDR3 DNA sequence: TGCAGCGTTGGGGGGGGATTAAATGAGCAGTTCTTC. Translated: CSVGGGLNEQFF.

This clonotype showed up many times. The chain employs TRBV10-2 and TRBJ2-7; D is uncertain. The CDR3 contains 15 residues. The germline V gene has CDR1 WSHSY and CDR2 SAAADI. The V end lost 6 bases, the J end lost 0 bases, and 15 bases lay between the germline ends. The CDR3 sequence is CASSEAGSYSYEQYF. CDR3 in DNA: TGCGCCAGCAGCGAGGCCGGGTCTTACTCCTACGAGCAGTACTTC.